What follows describes a single TCR beta chain. Antigen unknown. The CDR3 sequence is 16 residues long. V lost 4 bases and J lost 7, with 17 bases in between. Germline loops: CDR1 MGHRA, CDR2 YSYEKL. The data were taken from a study of CD8+ T cells in alopecia areata. The overall study: The SALT score measured affected scalp surface percentage in treated patients. The study's findings and limits: Many expanded lesional clones persisted in scalp and blood during tofacitinib.

Following extraction, RNA underwent reverse transcription to cDNA, which served as the sequencing template. The table came from immunoSEQ multiplex PCR; TCRdb's copy has only in-frame clones and leaves some out. The data show some 200,000 clones, about 57% seen once. As to treatment: oral pan-JAK inhibitor, 5-10 mg twice daily. Material: CD4+ T cells sorted from blood, obtained at week 4, from a patient treated with tofacitinib. The source of this sequence is a human donor with alopecia areata. The gene calls are TRBV4-1 and TRBJ1-6; no definite D call. CDR3 DNA: TGCGCCAGCAGCCGGGCGTATTCCGAATCAAATTCACCCCTCCACTTT. Translated, it gives CASSRAYSESNSPLHF.